This T cell receptor beta chain emerged from a study of blood T cell repertoires in COVID-19 (dated by TCRdb to 2018 to 2021). At the level of the whole study: Samples covering the acute and convalescent phases of COVID-19 were provided by collaborators in the United States, Italy and Spain. The sample metadata nearly always contained a de-identified subject ID, COVID-19 status, age in years and sex. The samples were drawn from two sources: the first 160 participants of the ongoing ImmuneRACE study, and 1,200 or so subjects contributed by 6 global collaborators. A freely available public database, intended as a resource for researchers studying the immune response to SARS-CoV-2, is where the repertoires were released. The dataset comprised deeply sampled blood TCRbeta repertoires from subjects exposed to, actively infected with, or recovered from COVID-19. The prospective study material was composed of cDNA or gDNA derived from T cells, B-cell-depleted T cells, or PBMCs. Where available, HLA class I and class II types were taken from metadata supplied by the sample provider and were not determined by assay-based typing.

One collaborating source in Seattle enrolled patients during active infection and followed them longitudinally through the course of disease. Each collaborating institution followed its own protocols to collect whole blood in K2EDTA tubes. Collaborator samples were shipped for TCRbeta analysis as frozen whole blood, isolated PBMCs, or DNA extracted from either sample type. Relative to germline, V is missing 4 bases and J is missing 5 bases, with 10 bases of the junction outside any gene match. The CDR3 numbers 15 residues from cysteine through phenylalanine. The entry retains the CDR3 DNA only, 45 bases that are in frame from base 1. As encoded in the germline V gene, CDR1 is SGHRS while CDR2 is YFSETQ. TCRbeta CDR3 regions were amplified from genomic DNA by means of the immunoSEQ Assay, a bias-controlled multiplex PCR. Under the source paper's analysis protocol: The number of nucleated cells in each sample was estimated from the amplification of reference gene primers within the assay. Sequence reads were collapsed and filtered to measure the absolute abundance of every unique TCRbeta CDR3 rearrangement. For each sample, productive Simpson clonality was calculated by taking the square root of Simpson's diversity index across productive rearrangements. TCRdb provides this immuneACCESS table in a form limited to in-frame rearrangements. Some clones are lacking; in checked studies, under half of them reflect an unresolved V gene, and why the rest are absent is not known. The DNA gave D and trimming, while V, J and clone size come from that table. The table for this sample lists a few hundred thousand clones; approximately 86% of them were counted only once. Together, the top ten hold around 5% of the sample.

On the study overall, not on this receptor specifically: How much clinical and demographic metadata was included differed by source and by participant, and the metadata was provided uncurated.

In the case of this clone: No antigen is known for it. No base-level quality is on record; no much larger clone is a single base apart.

The sequence was collected from a woman in her sixties with COVID-19, enrolled during active disease. The chain is assembled from TRBV5-1 and TRBJ1-1, and TRBD1 matches 8 of the central bases. The sequencing input was peripheral blood. The nucleotide sequence reads TGCGCCAGCAGCGTTCTGGACAGGGTTAGAACTGAAGCTTTCTTT. Translation gives CASSVLDRVRTEAFF.